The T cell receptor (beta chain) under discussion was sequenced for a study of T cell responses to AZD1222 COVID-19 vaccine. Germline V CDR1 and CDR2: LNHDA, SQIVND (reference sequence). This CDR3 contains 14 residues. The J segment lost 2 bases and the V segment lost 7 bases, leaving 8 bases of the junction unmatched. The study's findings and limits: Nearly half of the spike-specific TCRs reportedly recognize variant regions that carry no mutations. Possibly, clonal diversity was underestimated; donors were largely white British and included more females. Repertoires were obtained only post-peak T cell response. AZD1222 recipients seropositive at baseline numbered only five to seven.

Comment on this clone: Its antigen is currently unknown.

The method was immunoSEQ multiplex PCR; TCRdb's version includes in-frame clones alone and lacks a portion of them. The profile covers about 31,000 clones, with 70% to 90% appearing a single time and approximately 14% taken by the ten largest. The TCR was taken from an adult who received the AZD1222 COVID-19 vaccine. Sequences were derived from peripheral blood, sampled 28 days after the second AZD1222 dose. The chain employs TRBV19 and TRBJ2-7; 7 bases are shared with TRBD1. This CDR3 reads CASNRGAGTYEQYF. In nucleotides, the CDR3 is TGTGCCAGTAACAGGGGCGCTGGGACCTACGAGCAGTACTTC.